The T cell receptor (beta chain) described here comes from a study of T cells in Graves' hyperthyroidism and ophthalmopathy. V lost 6 bases, J lost 0 bases, and 15 bases lay in between. The CDR3 has 17 amino acids. The investigators amplified TCR beta CDR3 regions from RNA transcripts. HTBI primers were employed in a first-round RT-PCR of the TCR CDR3. TCRdb re-called the multiplex PCR reads through MiXCR, storing one row per CDR3 protein. Found here are about 700,000 distinct CDR3 sequences, approximately 14% of them singletons; the top ten hold about 10%. Material: blood. The J gene is TRBJ2-6, the V gene TRBV12-3 or TRBV12-4; D tentatively reads TRBD1 or TRBD2 (5 bases each). The sequence came from a woman aged 18-29 years with Graves' hyperthyroidism. The CDR3 spells CASSPPGRLSGANVLTF. The CDR3 DNA reads TGTGCCAGCAGCCCCCCGGGGCGTCTCTCTGGGGCCAACGTCCTGACTTTC.